Below, 11 T cell receptor beta chains from the same sample are listed, as sequenced in a study of T cell responses to AZD1222 COVID-19 vaccine. Here immunoSEQ multiplex PCR was the method, and the copy in TCRdb shows in-frame clones only, minus some. The top ten hold 9.4% of the sample, which has about 120,000 clones, roughly 88% seen once. The sequencing used peripheral blood, collected on day 0 of AZD1222 vaccination. The receptors derive from an adult in good health.

This clone has only a few counts. The CDR3 bases are TGTGCCAGCAGTCTGACACAGCCCGTCGGCTACACCTTC. Amino acids: CASSLTQPVGYTF. V and J are TRBV6-2 or TRBV6-3 and TRBJ1-2, with D hard to call. The CDR3 has 13 residues. Germline assignment: CDR1 MNHEY and CDR2 SVGEGT. The V and J ends lost 5 bases and 8 bases respectively, with 15 bases between them.

V usage is TRBV4-1 and J usage is TRBJ1-4; TRBD1 agrees at 9 bases. The CDR3 contains 17 residues. From germline, CDR1 is MGHRA and CDR2 YSYEKL. Trimming at V came to 0 bases and at J to 5 bases, leaving 7 bases not matched to a gene. The CDR3 nucleotides read TGCGCCAGCAGCCAAGACTATACCGGGACAGGGAATGAAAAACTGTTTTTT. It is translated as CASSQDYTGTGNEKLFF.

The chain is built from TRBV12-3 or TRBV12-4 and TRBJ2-1; D is unclear. The V end lost 9 bases, the J end lost 4 bases, and 13 bases lay between the germline ends. CDR3 length: 13 amino acids. CDR3 protein: CASREVFYNEQFF. Here the CDR3 DNA reads TGTGCCAGTCGCGAGGTTTTTTACAATGAGCAGTTCTTC.

This chain joins TRBV9 and TRBJ2-3; 11 bases are a match to TRBD2. Germline assignment: CDR1 SGDLS and CDR2 YYNGEE. The CDR3 contains 17 residues. J gave up 4 bases and V 3 bases, and 10 bases lay outside the gene matches. The CDR3 loop is CASSAMGLAAGADTQYF. The CDR3 DNA follows: TGTGCCAGCAGCGCGATGGGACTAGCGGCCGGGGCAGATACGCAGTATTTT.

This clone came up once. The CDR3, as DNA: TGTGCCAGCAGCTTAGAGGGACTAGCGGGAGTATCGTACGAGCAGTACTTC. Amino acids: CASSLEGLAGVSYEQYF. The gene calls are TRBV11-3 and TRBJ2-7; 14 bases are a match to TRBD2. CDR3 length: 17 residues. With 0 bases clipped from V and 4 bases from J, the junction kept 5 bases outside the gene matches. Germline loops: CDR1 SGHNT, CDR2 YENEEA.

The chain employs TRBV2 and TRBJ1-5; D remains unclear. There are 16 residues in the CDR3. The V end lost 6 bases, the J end lost 0 bases, and 15 bases lay between the germline ends. Germline CDR1 is SNHLY and CDR2 is FYNNEI. The CDR3 region has the DNA TGTGCCAGCAGCCTAAGGGCTGGGAGTAGCAATCAGCCCCAGCATTTT. This codes for CASSLRAGSSNQPQHF. Drawing the rest from reference TRBV2 and TRBJ1-5, the complete variable domain is EPEVTQTPSHQVTQMGQEVILRCVPISNHLYFYWYRQILGQKVEFLVSFYNNEISEKSEIFDDQFSVERPDGSNFTLKIRSTKLEDSAMYFCASSLRAGSSNQPQHFGDGTRLSIL.

The chain combines TRBV7-9 with TRBJ2-3, with 8 bases lining up with TRBD2. CDR3 length: 15 amino acids. Germline loops: CDR1 SEHNR, CDR2 FQNEAQ (reference sequence). The V gene end was trimmed by 5 bases and the J gene end by 6 bases; junction bases not matched to a gene: 10. For the CDR3, the DNA is TGTGCCAGCAGCCCGGGGGGGCGGAACCACGATACGCAGTATTTT. This gives the protein CASSPGGRNHDTQYF.

This clone was observed a few times. The chain carries TRBV5-1 and TRBJ2-3; 10 bases are shared with TRBD2. V gave up 8 bases and J gave up 0 bases; unmatched junction bases: 9. In germline, CDR1 is SGHRS, CDR2 YFSETQ. There are 16 residues in the CDR3. DNA for the CDR3: TGCGCCAGTCGTATGGGACTAGCGTCGAGCACAGATACGCAGTATTTT. Translating it yields CASRMGLASSTDTQYF.

This clone was detected only once. This sequence joins TRBV30 and TRBJ1-2; 7 bases map to TRBD1. V lost 0 bases, J lost 8 bases, and 9 bases stayed unmatched. Germline V lookup: CDR1 GTSNPN, CDR2 SVGIG (reference sequence). This CDR3 is built from 14 residues. The CDR3 DNA follows: TGTGCCTGGAGTGTACGGGGACAGTCGGGGGGCTACACCTTC. Translating it yields CAWSVRGQSGGYTF. Using reference TRBV30 and TRBJ1-2 for the parts outside the CDR3, the full variable domain is SQTIHQWPATLVQPVGSPLSLECTVEGTSNPNLYWYRQAAGRGLQLLFYSVGIGQISSEVPQNLSASRPQDRQFILSSKKLLLSDSGFYLCAWSVRGQSGGYTFGSGTRLTVV.

The count of this clone is one. The V call is TRBV24-1, the J call TRBJ1-2, with a weak D call TRBD1 (5 bases). Trimming took off 8 bases at V and 7 bases at J, with 16 bases between the two ends. Germline CDR1 reads KGHDR; CDR2 reads SFDVKD. This CDR3 comprises 13 residues. The DNA for the CDR3 is TGTGCCACCAATGCGGCAGGGAAGAGTGGCTACACCTTC. It yields the protein CATNAAGKSGYTF.

The chain is built from TRBV7-2 and TRBJ1-4; no clear D. CDR1 is SGHTA, CDR2 FQGNSA, per germline. The CDR3 has 11 residues. Trimming took 1 base from V and 10 from J, leaving 4 bases between them. The CDR3 reads CASSLGGKLFF. The CDR3 bases are TGTGCCAGCAGCTTAGGTGGAAAACTGTTTTTT.